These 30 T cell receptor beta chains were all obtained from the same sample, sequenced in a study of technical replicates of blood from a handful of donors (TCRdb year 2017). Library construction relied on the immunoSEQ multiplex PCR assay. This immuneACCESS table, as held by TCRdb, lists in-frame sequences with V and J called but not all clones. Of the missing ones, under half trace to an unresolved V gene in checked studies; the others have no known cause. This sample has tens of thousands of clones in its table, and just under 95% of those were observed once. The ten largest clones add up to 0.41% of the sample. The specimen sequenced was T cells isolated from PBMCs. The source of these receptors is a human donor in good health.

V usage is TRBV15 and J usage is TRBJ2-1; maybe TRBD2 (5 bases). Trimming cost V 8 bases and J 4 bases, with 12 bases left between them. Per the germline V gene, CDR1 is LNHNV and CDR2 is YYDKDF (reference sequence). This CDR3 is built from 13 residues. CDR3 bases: TGTGCCACCGCAGGAGGATCATACAATGAGCAGTTCTTC. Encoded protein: CATAGGSYNEQFF.

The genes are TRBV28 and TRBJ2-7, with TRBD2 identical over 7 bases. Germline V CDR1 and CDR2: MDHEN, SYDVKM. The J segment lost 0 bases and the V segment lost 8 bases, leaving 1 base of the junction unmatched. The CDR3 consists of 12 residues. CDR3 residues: CASGGSSYEQYF. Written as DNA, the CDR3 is TGTGCCAGCGGCGGGAGCTCCTACGAGCAGTACTTC.

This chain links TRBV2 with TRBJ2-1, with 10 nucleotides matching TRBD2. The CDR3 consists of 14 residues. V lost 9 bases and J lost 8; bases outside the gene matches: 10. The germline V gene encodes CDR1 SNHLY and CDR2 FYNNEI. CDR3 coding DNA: TGTGCCAGGGAGAGCGGGAGGGCCCCGGATGAGCAGTTCTTC. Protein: CARESGRAPDEQFF.

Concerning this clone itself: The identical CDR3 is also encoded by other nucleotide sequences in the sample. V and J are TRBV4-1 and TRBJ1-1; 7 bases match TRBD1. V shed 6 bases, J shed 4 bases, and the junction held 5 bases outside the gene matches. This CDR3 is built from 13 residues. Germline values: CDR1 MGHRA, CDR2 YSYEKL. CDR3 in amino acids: CASSDRVGTEAFF. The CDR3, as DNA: TGCGCCAGCAGTGACAGGGTTGGCACTGAAGCTTTCTTT.

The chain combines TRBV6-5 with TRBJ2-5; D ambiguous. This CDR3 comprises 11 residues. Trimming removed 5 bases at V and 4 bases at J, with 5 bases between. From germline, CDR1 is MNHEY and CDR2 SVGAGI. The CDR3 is CASSLRETQYF. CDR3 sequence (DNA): TGTGCCAGCAGTCTCAGAGAGACCCAGTACTTC.

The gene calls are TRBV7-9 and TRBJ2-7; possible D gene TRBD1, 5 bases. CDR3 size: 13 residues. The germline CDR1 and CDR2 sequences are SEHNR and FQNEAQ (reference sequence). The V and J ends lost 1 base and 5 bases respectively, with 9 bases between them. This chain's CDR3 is CASSLDQGHEQYF. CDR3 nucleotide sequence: TGTGCCAGCAGCTTAGACCAGGGCCACGAGCAGTACTTC.

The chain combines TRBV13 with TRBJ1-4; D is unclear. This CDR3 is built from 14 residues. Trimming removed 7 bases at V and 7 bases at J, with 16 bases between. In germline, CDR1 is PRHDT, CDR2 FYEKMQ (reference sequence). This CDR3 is CASNSNLRSEKLFF. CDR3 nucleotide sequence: TGTGCCAGCAACTCAAACCTAAGGAGTGAAAAACTGTTTTTT.

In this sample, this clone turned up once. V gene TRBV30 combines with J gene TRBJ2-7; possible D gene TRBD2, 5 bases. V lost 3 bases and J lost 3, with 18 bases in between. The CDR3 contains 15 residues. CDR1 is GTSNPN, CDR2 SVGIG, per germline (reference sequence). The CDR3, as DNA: TGTGCCTGGAGCCATCTGGGCCGGGGAGTCTACGAGCAGTACTTC. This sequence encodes CAWSHLGRGVYEQYF.

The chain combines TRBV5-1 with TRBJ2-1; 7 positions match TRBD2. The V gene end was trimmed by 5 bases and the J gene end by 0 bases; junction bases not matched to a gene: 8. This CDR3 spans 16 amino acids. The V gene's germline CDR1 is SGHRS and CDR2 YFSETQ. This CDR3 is CASSTWGGSSYNEQFF. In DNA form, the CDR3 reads TGCGCCAGCAGTACATGGGGGGGGAGCTCCTACAATGAGCAGTTCTTC.

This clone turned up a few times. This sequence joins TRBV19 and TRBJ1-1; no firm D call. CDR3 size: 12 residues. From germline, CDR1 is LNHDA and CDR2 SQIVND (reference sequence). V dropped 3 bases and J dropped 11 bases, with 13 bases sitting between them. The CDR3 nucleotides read TGTGCCAGTAGTATTGCGGCATCCTGGGCTTTCTTT. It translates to CASSIAASWAFF.

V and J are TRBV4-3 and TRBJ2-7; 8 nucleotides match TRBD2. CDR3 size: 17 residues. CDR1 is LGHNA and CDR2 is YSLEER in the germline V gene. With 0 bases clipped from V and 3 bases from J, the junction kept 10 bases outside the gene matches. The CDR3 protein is CASSQDSTSGSLYEQYF. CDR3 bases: TGCGCCAGCAGCCAAGATAGTACCAGCGGGAGCCTCTACGAGCAGTACTTC.

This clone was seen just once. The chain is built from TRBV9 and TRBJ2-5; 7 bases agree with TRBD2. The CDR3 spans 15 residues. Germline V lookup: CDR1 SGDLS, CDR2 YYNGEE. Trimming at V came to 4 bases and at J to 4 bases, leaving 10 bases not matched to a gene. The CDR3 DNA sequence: TGTGCCAGCAGCCCGGCGACTAGCTTAGTAGAGACCCAGTACTTC. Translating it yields CASSPATSLVETQYF.

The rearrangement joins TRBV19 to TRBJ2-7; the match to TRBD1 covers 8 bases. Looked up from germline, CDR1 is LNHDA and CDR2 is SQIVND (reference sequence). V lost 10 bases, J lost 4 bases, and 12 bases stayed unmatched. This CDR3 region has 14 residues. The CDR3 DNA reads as TGTGCCACCGGGACCGCGACAGGGGTTTACGAGCAGTACTTC. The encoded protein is CATGTATGVYEQYF.

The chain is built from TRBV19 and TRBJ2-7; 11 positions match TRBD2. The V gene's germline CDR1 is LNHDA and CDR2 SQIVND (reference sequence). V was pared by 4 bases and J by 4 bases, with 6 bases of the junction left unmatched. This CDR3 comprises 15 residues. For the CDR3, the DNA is TGTGCCAGTAGTACCCGGCCTAGCGGGAGGTACGAGCAGTACTTC. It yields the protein CASSTRPSGRYEQYF.

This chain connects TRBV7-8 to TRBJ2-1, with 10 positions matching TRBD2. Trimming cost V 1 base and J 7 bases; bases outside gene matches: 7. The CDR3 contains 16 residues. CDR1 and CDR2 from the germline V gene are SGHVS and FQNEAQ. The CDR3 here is CASSLVQREGTNEQFF. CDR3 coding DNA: TGTGCCAGCAGCTTAGTGCAGCGGGAGGGTACAAATGAGCAGTTCTTC.

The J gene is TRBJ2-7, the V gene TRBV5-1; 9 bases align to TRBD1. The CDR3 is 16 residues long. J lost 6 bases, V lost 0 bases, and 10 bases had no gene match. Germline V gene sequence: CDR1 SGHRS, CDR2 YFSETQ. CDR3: CASSLEPRDRALEQYF. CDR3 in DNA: TGCGCCAGCAGCTTGGAACCCCGGGACAGGGCTCTCGAGCAGTACTTC.

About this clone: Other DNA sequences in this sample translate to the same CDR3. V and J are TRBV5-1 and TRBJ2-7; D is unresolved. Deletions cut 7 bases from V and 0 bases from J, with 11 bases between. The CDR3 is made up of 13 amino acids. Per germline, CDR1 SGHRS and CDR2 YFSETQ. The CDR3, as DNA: TGCGCCAGCGGTACCGGGTCCTCCTACGAGCAGTACTTC. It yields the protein CASGTGSSYEQYF.

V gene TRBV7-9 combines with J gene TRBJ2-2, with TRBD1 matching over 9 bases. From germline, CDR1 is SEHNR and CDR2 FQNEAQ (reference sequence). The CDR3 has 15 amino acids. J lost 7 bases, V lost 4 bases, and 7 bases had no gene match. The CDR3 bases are TGTGCCAGCAGCTCCACGGGACAGGGTAGCGGGGAGCTGTTTTTT. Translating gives CASSSTGQGSGELFF.

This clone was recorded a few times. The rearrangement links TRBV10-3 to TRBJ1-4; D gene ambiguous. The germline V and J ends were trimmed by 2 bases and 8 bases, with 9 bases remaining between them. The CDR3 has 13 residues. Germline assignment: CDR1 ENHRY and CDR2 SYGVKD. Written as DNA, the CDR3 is TGTGCCATCAGTGAGGACCCGGGGGAAAAACTGTTTTTT. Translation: CAISEDPGEKLFF.

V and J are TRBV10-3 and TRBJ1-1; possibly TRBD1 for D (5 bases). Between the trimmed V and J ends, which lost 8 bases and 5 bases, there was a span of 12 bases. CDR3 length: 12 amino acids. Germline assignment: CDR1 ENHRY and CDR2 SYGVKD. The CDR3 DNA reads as TGTGCCATCGGGGCGGGGGGGACTGAAGCTTTCTTT. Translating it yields CAIGAGGTEAFF.

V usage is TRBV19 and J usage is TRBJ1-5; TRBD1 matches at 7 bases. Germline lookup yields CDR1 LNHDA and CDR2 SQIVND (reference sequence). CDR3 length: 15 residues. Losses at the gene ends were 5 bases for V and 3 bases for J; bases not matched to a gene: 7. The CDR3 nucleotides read TGTGCCAGTAGTCTCGACAGGGCAATCAATCAGCCCCAGCATTTT. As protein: CASSLDRAINQPQHF.

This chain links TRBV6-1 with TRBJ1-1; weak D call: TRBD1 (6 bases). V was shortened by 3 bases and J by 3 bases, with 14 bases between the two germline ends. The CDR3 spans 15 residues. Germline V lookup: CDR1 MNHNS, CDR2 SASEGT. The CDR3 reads CASSDPAGADTEAFF. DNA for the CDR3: TGTGCCAGCAGTGACCCGGCAGGGGCGGACACTGAAGCTTTCTTT.

CDR3 loop: CASSLGGTNGGYTF. CDR3 nucleotide sequence: TGTGCCAGCAGCTTGGGGGGGACAAATGGAGGCTACACCTTC. This chain uses TRBV5-6 with TRBJ1-2, with D tentatively TRBD1 (6 bases). Trimming cost V 0 bases and J 8 bases, with 14 bases left between them. This CDR3 has 14 amino acids. Per the germline V gene, CDR1 is SGHDT and CDR2 is YYEEEE. The full variable domain, with the rest looked up from reference TRBV5-6 and TRBJ1-2, is DAGVTQSPTHLIKTRGQQVTLRCSPKSGHDTVSWYQQALGQGPQFIFQYYEEEERQRGNFPDRFSGHQFPNYSSELNVNALLLGDSALYLCASSLGGTNGGYTFGSGTRLTVV.

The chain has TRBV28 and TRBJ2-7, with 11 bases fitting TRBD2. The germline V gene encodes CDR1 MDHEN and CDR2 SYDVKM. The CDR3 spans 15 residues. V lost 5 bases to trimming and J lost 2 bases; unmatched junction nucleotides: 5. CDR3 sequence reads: CASSTTSGVPYEQYF. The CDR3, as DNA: TGTGCCAGCAGTACGACTAGCGGGGTTCCCTACGAGCAGTACTTC.

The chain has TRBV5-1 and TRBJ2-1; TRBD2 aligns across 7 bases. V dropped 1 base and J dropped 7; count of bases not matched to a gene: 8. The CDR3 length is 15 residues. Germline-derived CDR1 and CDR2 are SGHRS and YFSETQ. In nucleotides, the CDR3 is TGCGCCAGCAGCTTGTACGCGGGAGAAGGAAATGAGCAGTTCTTC. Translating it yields CASSLYAGEGNEQFF. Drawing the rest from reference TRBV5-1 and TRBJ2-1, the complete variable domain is KAGVTQTPRYLIKTRGQQVTLSCSPISGHRSVSWYQQTPGQGLQFLFEYFSETQRNKGNFPGRFSGRQFSNSRSEMNVSTLELGDSALYLCASSLYAGEGNEQFFGPGTRLTVL.

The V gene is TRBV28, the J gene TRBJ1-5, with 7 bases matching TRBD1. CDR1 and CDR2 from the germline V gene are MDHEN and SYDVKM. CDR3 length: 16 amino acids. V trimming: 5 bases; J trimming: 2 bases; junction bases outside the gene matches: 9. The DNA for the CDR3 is TGTGCCAGCAGTACCTACAGGGGTAAGGGCAATCAGCCCCAGCATTTT. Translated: CASSTYRGKGNQPQHF.

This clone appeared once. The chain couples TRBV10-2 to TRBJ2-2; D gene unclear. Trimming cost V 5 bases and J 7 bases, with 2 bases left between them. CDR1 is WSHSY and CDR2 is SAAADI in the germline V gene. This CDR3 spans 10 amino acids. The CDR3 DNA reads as TGCGCCAGCAGTCACGGGGAGCTGTTTTTT. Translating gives CASSHGELFF.

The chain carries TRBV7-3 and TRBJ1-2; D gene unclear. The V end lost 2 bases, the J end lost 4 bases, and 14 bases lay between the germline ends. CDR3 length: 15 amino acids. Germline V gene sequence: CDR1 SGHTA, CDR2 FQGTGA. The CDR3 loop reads CASSLSGGLSYGYTF. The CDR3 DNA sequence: TGTGCCAGCAGCTTATCGGGAGGGCTGAGCTATGGCTACACCTTC.

The CDR3 nucleotides read TGTGCCAGCAGCTTGTGGGGTCCTAGCCGGGAGACCCAGTACTTC. Translated, it gives CASSLWGPSRETQYF. The chain combines TRBV5-6 with TRBJ2-5; D might be TRBD2 (5 bases). The CDR3 extends over 15 amino acids. Germline-derived CDR1 and CDR2 are SGHDT and YYEEEE. Trimming cost V 1 base and J 5 bases, with 15 bases left between them.

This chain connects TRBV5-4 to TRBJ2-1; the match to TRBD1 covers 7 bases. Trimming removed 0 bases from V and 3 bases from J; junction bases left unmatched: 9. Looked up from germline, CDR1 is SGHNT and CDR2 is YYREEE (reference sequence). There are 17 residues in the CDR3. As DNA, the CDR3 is TGTGCCAGCAGCTTGGTGGGACAGACCCTATACTACAATGAGCAGTTCTTC. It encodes CASSLVGQTLYYNEQFF.